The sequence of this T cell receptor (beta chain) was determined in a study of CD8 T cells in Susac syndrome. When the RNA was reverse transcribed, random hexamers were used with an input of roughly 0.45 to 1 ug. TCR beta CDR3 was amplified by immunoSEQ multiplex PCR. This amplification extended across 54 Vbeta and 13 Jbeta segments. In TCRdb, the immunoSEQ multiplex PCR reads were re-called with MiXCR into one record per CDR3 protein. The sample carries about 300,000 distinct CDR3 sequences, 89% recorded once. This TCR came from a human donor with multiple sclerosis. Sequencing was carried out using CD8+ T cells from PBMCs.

The CDR3 region has the DNA TGTGCCAGCAGGCTACTACGGACAGGCAACGAGCAGTACTTC. Translating it yields CASRLLRTGNEQYF. This chain uses TRBV28 with TRBJ2-7; 7 nucleotides align to TRBD1. The CDR3 has 14 amino acids. Trimming cost V 6 bases and J 5 bases; bases outside gene matches: 10. Looked up from germline, CDR1 is MDHEN and CDR2 is SYDVKM.